This T cell receptor beta chain derives from a study of T cell responses to AZD1222 COVID-19 vaccine. Whole-study context: Second-dose groups at about 4 or about 12 weeks were pooled.

Study-wide points: Sampling that yielded the repertoires occurred only after the peak T cell response. Across the whole spike, CD4 TCRs peaked at regions 160-218 and 743-854. Donors skewed white British and female; clonal diversity was possibly underestimated.

The germline V gene has CDR1 SGDLS and CDR2 YYNGEE. V dropped 4 bases and J dropped 5; count of bases not matched to a gene: 9. The CDR3 extends over 15 amino acids. Some clones are missing from TCRdb's copy, which holds only in-frame ones; the method was immunoSEQ multiplex PCR. The data contain about 150,000 clones, around 88% of them singletons. With respect to this clone: The antigen is not known.

The V gene is TRBV9, the J gene TRBJ2-1; TRBD2 matches at 7 bases. Source: peripheral blood, taken on day 0 of AZD1222 vaccination. This TCR derives from an adult in good health. CDR3 bases: TGTGCCAGCAGCCAAGGAGGCCTAGCGGACAATGAGCAGTTCTTC. This sequence encodes CASSQGGLADNEQFF.